This TCR beta chain was retrieved from a study of vaccination and CD4 T cells after COVID-19. Across the whole study: Overlapping peptides covering the spike proteins of SARS-CoV-2, HCoV-NL63, HCoV-OC43 and HCoV-229E were added to stimulate cells. Regarding the study as a whole: Only relatively few convalescent patients were studied, and early post-infection timepoints were not analyzed.

The table lists this clonotype with a few counts. Its antigen is undetermined. With the Oncomine TCR Beta short-read assay, DNA from cultured CD4+ T cells was sequenced. TCRdb used MiXCR to reprocess the PCR reads, holding one entry per CDR3 protein. The repertoire consists of 25,000 to 30,000 distinct CDR3 sequences, with approximately 41% occurring once and the leading ten covering 5.2%. Time point defined: late sampling 161 to 241 days after vaccination in a few convalescent patients. This sample's treatment: approximately 9-day PBMC culture with coronavirus spike peptide pools or control peptides (ViraFEST assay). It was with about 10 IU/ml IL-2 and 8 to 10 ug/ml peptide pools that 1.8 million or so PBMCs per well were cultured. The specimen comprised CD4+ T cells from blood, cultured in vitro, sampled about 7 months after SARS-CoV-2 vaccination. The sequence came from a human donor who had recovered from COVID-19.

The CDR3 DNA sequence: TGTGCCACCAGCAGGGCGGGAGGAACAGATACGCAGTATTTT. Amino acid sequence: CATSRAGGTDTQYF. The chain uses TRBV15 and TRBJ2-3; 8 positions agree with TRBD2. Germline CDR1 reads LNHNV; CDR2 reads YYDKDF (reference sequence). The trim removed 3 bases at V and 3 bases at J, leaving 2 bases unmatched. CDR3 size: 14 residues.